Presented here are 13 T cell receptor beta chains from one specimen sequenced in a study of T cell responses to AZD1222 COVID-19 vaccine. The data were produced by immunoSEQ multiplex PCR, yet TCRdb's version contains in-frame clones alone and is incomplete. The sample has over 110,000 clones; about 91% are singletons. The specimen was peripheral blood, collected 28 days after the second AZD1222 dose. Receptor source: an adult who received the AZD1222 COVID-19 vaccine.

The chain is built from TRBV27 and TRBJ1-1; D might be TRBD1 (6 bases). The CDR3 runs to 14 residues. Germline CDR1 and CDR2: MNHEY and SMNVEV (reference sequence). Trimming removed 6 bases at V and 11 bases at J, with 22 bases between. The CDR3 DNA reads TGTGCCAGCAGCCTGGGGGGGCTTCGGTATTCGGCTTTCTTT. Protein: CASSLGGLRYSAFF.

This clone came up a few times. The chain employs TRBV28 and TRBJ1-2, with D tentatively TRBD1 (5 bases). Per germline, CDR1 MDHEN and CDR2 SYDVKM. The V and J ends lost 2 bases and 8 bases respectively, with 15 bases between them. This CDR3 has 14 amino acids. CDR3 coding DNA: TGTGCCAGCAGTTTAGGGAGGGGAGCCGGAGGCTACACCTTC. The encoded protein is CASSLGRGAGGYTF.

V and J are TRBV30 and TRBJ1-1; unclear D gene. Germline values: CDR1 GTSNPN, CDR2 SVGIG (reference sequence). This CDR3 comprises 14 residues. V was shortened by 2 bases and J by 1 base, with 11 bases between the two germline ends. The CDR3, as DNA: TGTGCCTGGAGTTTGGTATGGAAGAACACTGAAGCTTTCTTT. Protein sequence: CAWSLVWKNTEAFF.

The genes are TRBV10-3 and TRBJ1-1, with unresolved D. Trimming stripped 6 bases from V and 5 bases from J, with 7 bases between. Germline V gene lookup returns CDR1 ENHRY and CDR2 SYGVKD. The CDR3 extends over 11 amino acids. The CDR3 sequence: CAIRAGTEAFF. The CDR3 region has the DNA TGTGCCATCAGGGCTGGAACTGAAGCTTTCTTT.

This clone was found a few times. The CDR3 is CASSLGGAEAFF. The CDR3 nucleotides are TGTGCCAGCAGCTTAGGGGGAGCAGAAGCTTTCTTT. The chain links TRBV7-8 to TRBJ1-1; D remains unclear. CDR1 is SGHVS, CDR2 FQNEAQ, per germline. This CDR3 is 12 amino acids long. V lost 1 base and J 8 bases, leaving 8 bases between the germline ends.

The chain links TRBV4-3 to TRBJ1-1, with D possibly matching TRBD1 (5 bases). V lost 1 base and J lost 6, with 18 bases in between. Per the germline V gene, CDR1 is LGHNA and CDR2 is YSLEER. This CDR3 contains 16 residues. The CDR3 coding sequence is TGCGCCAGCAGCCAAGGACAAGTTGTGGGGGTCTCTGAAGCTTTCTTT. Amino acid sequence: CASSQGQVVGVSEAFF.

This clone was seen just once. The chain joins TRBV12-5 to TRBJ1-1; unclear D gene. V was pared by 6 bases and J by 8 bases, with 7 bases between. The CDR3 has 10 amino acids. Looked up from germline, CDR1 is LGHNT and CDR2 is FRNRAP. This chain's CDR3 is CASGAFEAFF. The DNA for the CDR3 is TGTGCTAGTGGGGCCTTCGAAGCTTTCTTT.

This rearrangement joins TRBV27 to TRBJ2-2; D is undetermined. This CDR3 contains 15 residues. Trimming shortened V by 6 bases and J by 0 bases, and 11 bases separated the two germline ends. Germline lookup yields CDR1 MNHEY and CDR2 SMNVEV (reference sequence). The CDR3 loop reads CASSLAVANTGELFF. The CDR3 bases are TGTGCCAGCAGCCTGGCGGTAGCGAACACCGGGGAGCTGTTTTTT.

The chain recombines TRBV28 with TRBJ1-5, with D perhaps TRBD1 (6 bases). This CDR3 contains 15 residues. Germline V gene sequence: CDR1 MDHEN, CDR2 SYDVKM. V gave up 2 bases and J gave up 4 bases, with 12 bases separating them. CDR3 residues: CASSLSTQGNQPQHF. In DNA form, the CDR3 reads TGTGCCAGCAGTTTAAGCACTCAGGGGAATCAGCCCCAGCATTTT.

The V gene is TRBV19, the J gene TRBJ1-1; D is possibly TRBD1 (5 bases). Germline CDR1 LNHDA, CDR2 SQIVND (reference sequence). The CDR3 has 15 amino acids. Between the trimmed V and J ends, which lost 1 base and 4 bases, there was a span of 13 bases. This CDR3 reads CASSIGGDGGTEAFF. The CDR3 DNA reads TGTGCCAGTAGTATAGGGGGGGACGGCGGCACTGAAGCTTTCTTT.

There are a few counts of this clone. V gene TRBV28 combines with J gene TRBJ1-2; D is unclear. The ends were cut back, 2 bases at V and 2 bases at J, with 9 bases in the middle. The germline CDR1 and CDR2 sequences are MDHEN and SYDVKM. CDR3 length: 14 residues. CDR3: CASSLRTVNYGYTF. The DNA of the CDR3 is TGTGCCAGCAGTTTACGGACGGTGAACTATGGCTACACCTTC.

This clone showed up just once. This sequence joins TRBV2 and TRBJ2-2; TRBD2 aligns across 8 bases. CDR3 length: 14 amino acids. J gave up 1 base and V 11 bases, and 6 bases lay outside the gene matches. The V gene's germline CDR1 is SNHLY and CDR2 FYNNEI. This chain's CDR3 is CARGGGQNTGELFF. DNA for the CDR3: TGTGCCCGGGGGGGCGGGCAGAACACCGGGGAGCTGTTTTTT.

The chain employs TRBV5-5 and TRBJ1-2; D is perhaps TRBD1 (5 bases). Germline lookup yields CDR1 SGHKS and CDR2 YYEKEE (reference sequence). The CDR3 contains 16 residues. The V gene lost 4 bases and the J gene lost 1 base, with 17 bases spanning the gap. In DNA form, the CDR3 reads TGTGCCAGCAGCCCCCTCGGGGGAGGGGATAACTATGGCTACACCTTC. It translates to CASSPLGGGDNYGYTF.